These 21 T cell receptor beta chains share one sample of origin, sequenced in a study of vaccination and CD4 T cells after COVID-19. Sample treatment: roughly 11-day PBMC culture with coronavirus spike peptide pools or control peptides (ViraFEST assay). The Oncomine TCR Beta short-read assay sequenced DNA from cultured CD4+ T cells. Using its own MiXCR run on the PCR reads, TCRdb lists one record per CDR3 protein. Of approximately 16,000 distinct CDR3 sequences listed, 30% to 35% are singletons. These TCRs' antigens remain unknown. Input material: cultured CD4+ T cells from blood. The origin of the receptors is a human donor with COVID-19.

The CDR3 is CASSSPKNTEAFF. The DNA of the CDR3 is TGTGCCAGCAGCAGCCCGAAGAACACTGAAGCTTTCTTT. V gene TRBV7-2 combines with J gene TRBJ1-1, with no clear D. The V end lost 5 bases, the J end lost 1 base, and 8 bases lay between the germline ends. Germline V CDR1 and CDR2: SGHTA, FQGNSA. The CDR3 consists of 13 residues.

The rearrangement joins TRBV6-1 to TRBJ1-4; the D is unclear. The CDR3 consists of 15 residues. The germline V gene has CDR1 MNHNS and CDR2 SASEGT. V lost 5 bases to trimming and J lost 10 bases, with 20 bases between them. The CDR3 nucleotides are TGTGCCAGCAGTAGCCGGGCCCCAATCTCGGCAAAACTGTTTTTT. Translation: CASSSRAPISAKLFF.

This clonotype has more than one count but fewer than ten. DNA for the CDR3: TGTGCCAGCAATGGACAGGGGCGGTCCTACGAGCAGTACTTC. Translating gives CASNGQGRSYEQYF. The rearrangement joins TRBV7-2 to TRBJ2-7; 9 bases are a match to TRBD1. The junction had 5 bases not matched to a gene; V was cut back by 7 bases and J by 1 base. CDR3 length: 14 residues. Germline V gene lookup returns CDR1 SGHTA and CDR2 FQGNSA.

This clonotype was seen more than once but under ten times. The chain has TRBV7-9 and TRBJ1-3; 11 bases align to TRBD1. Trimming removed 5 bases from V and 4 bases from J; junction bases left unmatched: 7. The length of the CDR3 is 16 residues. Per germline, CDR1 SEHNR and CDR2 FQNEAQ (reference sequence). The CDR3 sequence: CASSLQGQGAGNTIYF. CDR3 nucleotide sequence: TGTGCCAGCAGCCTTCAAGGACAGGGGGCGGGAAACACCATATATTTT. The full variable domain, completed using reference TRBV7-9 and TRBJ1-3, is DTGVSQNPRHKITKRGQNVTFRCDPISEHNRLYWYRQTLGQGPEFLTYFQNEAQLEKSRLLSDRFSAERPKGSFSTLEIQRTEQGDSAMYLCASSLQGQGAGNTIYFGEGSWLTVV.

The genes are TRBV18 and TRBJ1-3; D unclear. Trimming left V 3 bases short and J 2 bases short, with 14 bases between. The CDR3 spans 16 residues. CDR1 is KGHSH, CDR2 LQKENI, per germline. The CDR3: CASSPAWARTGNTIYF. CDR3 DNA sequence: TGTGCCAGCTCACCGGCGTGGGCCCGAACTGGAAACACCATATATTTT.

V and J are TRBV19 and TRBJ2-3; tentative D call: TRBD2 (5 bases). CDR3 length: 17 residues. The germline V gene encodes CDR1 LNHDA and CDR2 SQIVND (reference sequence). Between the trimmed V and J ends, which lost 6 bases and 0 bases, there was a span of 19 bases. For the CDR3, the DNA is TGTGCCAGTAGCAGAGGAACGGGCCGGACTAGCACAGATACGCAGTATTTT. It is translated as CASSRGTGRTSTDTQYF.

This clonotype came up a few times. The V gene is TRBV20-1, the J gene TRBJ1-2; possible D gene TRBD1, 6 bases. With 3 bases removed from V and 2 bases from J, the gap between germline ends came to 13 bases. Germline values: CDR1 DFQATT, CDR2 SNEGSKA (reference sequence). The CDR3 contains 14 residues. CDR3 DNA: TGCAGTGCTAGTAACAGGGAGAGAAACTATGGCTACACCTTC. This codes for CSASNRERNYGYTF.

V and J are TRBV6-1 and TRBJ1-5, with TRBD1 identical over 11 bases. V lost 4 bases and J lost 7; bases outside the gene matches: 9. The CDR3 has 16 residues. Germline V gene data show CDR1 as MNHNS and CDR2 as SASEGT. DNA for the CDR3: TGTGCCAGCAGTGGAAAAGGACAGGGGGCTTTACAGCCCCAGCATTTT. It codes for CASSGKGQGALQPQHF.

The V call is TRBV5-6, the J call TRBJ1-1; possible D gene TRBD1, 6 bases. The ends were cut back, 5 bases at V and 3 bases at J, with 14 bases in the middle. The CDR3 has 14 amino acids. From germline, CDR1 is SGHDT and CDR2 YYEEEE. The CDR3 DNA is TGTGCCAGCAGGAAGACAGGAAGGTACACTGAAGCTTTCTTT. This encodes CASRKTGRYTEAFF.

This clonotype appeared a few times. The chain combines TRBV7-8 with TRBJ2-3; 10 positions match TRBD2. The germline V gene has CDR1 SGHVS and CDR2 FQNEAQ. V was clipped by 3 bases and J by 5 bases; unmatched bases: 11. This CDR3 is built from 17 residues. The CDR3 nucleotides are TGTGCCAGCAGCTTCTTGGATAAAGCGGGGGGGCAAGATACGCAGTATTTT. It specifies CASSFLDKAGGQDTQYF.

This sequence joins TRBV10-2 and TRBJ1-1, with 10 bases matching TRBD1. Germline lookup yields CDR1 WSHSY and CDR2 SAAADI. The length of the CDR3 is 14 residues. V was pared by 2 bases and J by 8 bases, with 5 bases of the junction left unmatched. The chain's CDR3 is CASSERQGAREAFF. In DNA, the CDR3 is TGCGCCAGCAGTGAGCGACAGGGGGCGAGGGAAGCTTTCTTT.

The chain joins TRBV10-3 to TRBJ2-7, with D possibly being TRBD1 or TRBD2 (6 bases each). The germline gives CDR1 ENHRY, CDR2 SYGVKD. V lost 0 bases and J 5 bases, leaving 11 bases between the germline ends. This CDR3 has 14 amino acids. In DNA, the CDR3 is TGTGCCATCAGTGAGTCCCCGAGGGGGGACGAGCAGTACTTC. It is translated as CAISESPRGDEQYF.

The chain is built from TRBV12-3 or TRBV12-4 and TRBJ2-7; 9 bases align to TRBD1. The CDR3 contains 15 residues. The junction had 5 bases not matched to a gene; V was cut back by 4 bases and J by 1 base. CDR3 region: CASSSHGTGSYEQYF. The CDR3 nucleotides are TGTGCCAGCAGTTCGCACGGGACAGGGTCCTACGAGCAGTACTTC.

The chain has TRBV4-1 and TRBJ2-3, with TRBD2 identical over 7 bases. The germline V gene encodes CDR1 MGHRA and CDR2 YSYEKL. The V segment lost 0 bases and the J segment 6 bases; nucleotides outside the gene matches: 9. The CDR3 runs to 16 residues. The CDR3 DNA reads TGCGCCAGCAGCCAAGAGGGGCTAGCGGTCTGGGATACGCAGTATTTT. Protein sequence: CASSQEGLAVWDTQYF.

This clonotype occurred a few times. CDR3 residues: CATSIRTGYPGELFF. CDR3 nucleotides: TGTGCCACCAGCATCAGGACAGGGTACCCCGGGGAGCTGTTTTTT. The V and J genes are TRBV15 and TRBJ2-2, with 8 bases fitting TRBD1. The CDR3 length is 15 residues. Germline-derived CDR1 and CDR2 are LNHNV and YYDKDF (reference sequence). Trimming removed 4 bases from V and 6 bases from J; junction bases left unmatched: 7.

The chain carries TRBV5-1 and TRBJ1-1, with D possibly matching TRBD1 (6 bases). Trimming removed 3 bases from V and 5 bases from J, with 17 bases in between. This CDR3 has 15 amino acids. Germline CDR1 SGHRS, CDR2 YFSETQ. The CDR3 here is CASSSLRGVGTEAFF. CDR3 coding DNA: TGCGCCAGCAGCTCCCTGAGGGGGGTCGGTACTGAAGCTTTCTTT. Looking up the rest from reference TRBV5-1 and TRBJ1-1 gives the full variable domain: KAGVTQTPRYLIKTRGQQVTLSCSPISGHRSVSWYQQTPGQGLQFLFEYFSETQRNKGNFPGRFSGRQFSNSRSEMNVSTLELGDSALYLCASSSLRGVGTEAFFGQGTRLTVV.

This clonotype was picked up a small number of times. The gene calls are TRBV6-1 and TRBJ1-1; no reliable D call. This CDR3 contains 14 residues. CDR1 and CDR2 from the germline V gene are MNHNS and SASEGT. The V and J ends lost 8 bases and 0 bases respectively, with 13 bases between them. The CDR3 is CASSQRQLNTEAFF. In nucleotides, the CDR3 is TGTGCCAGCTCGCAACGGCAGCTGAACACTGAAGCTTTCTTT.

The chain links TRBV5-1 to TRBJ1-1, with D hard to call. This CDR3 is built from 13 residues. The V end was cut by 4 bases, the J end by 1 base, with 8 bases between. Germline CDR1 SGHRS, CDR2 YFSETQ. The DNA of the CDR3 is TGCGCCAGCAGCGAACCCCAGAACACTGAAGCTTTCTTT. It codes for CASSEPQNTEAFF.

The rearrangement links TRBV7-6 to TRBJ2-5, with D possibly TRBD2 on 6 matching bases. Between the trimmed V and J ends, which lost 2 bases and 0 bases, there was a span of 19 bases. The CDR3 extends over 18 amino acids. Germline loops: CDR1 SGHVS, CDR2 FNYEAQ. The CDR3 nucleotides are TGTGCCAGCAGCTTATTGGAATATGGGACTGTGGACCAAGAGACCCAGTACTTC. This translates into CASSLLEYGTVDQETQYF.

The chain uses TRBV11-2 and TRBJ1-1, with 8 nucleotides matching TRBD1. The trim removed 4 bases at V and 6 bases at J, leaving 1 base unmatched. Germline CDR1 is SGHAT and CDR2 is FQNNGV. The CDR3 is made up of 12 amino acids. The CDR3: CASSSQGAEAFF. CDR3 DNA: TGTGCCAGCAGCTCACAGGGGGCTGAAGCTTTCTTT.

The genes are TRBV18 and TRBJ1-5, with TRBD1 matching 7 bases. CDR1 is KGHSH and CDR2 is LQKENI in the germline V gene. The CDR3 extends over 15 amino acids. With V trimmed by 3 bases and J by 0 bases, 2 bases remained unmatched. DNA of the CDR3: TGTGCCAGCTCACCCGGGACAGATAGCAATCAGCCCCAGCATTTT. Amino acids: CASSPGTDSNQPQHF.